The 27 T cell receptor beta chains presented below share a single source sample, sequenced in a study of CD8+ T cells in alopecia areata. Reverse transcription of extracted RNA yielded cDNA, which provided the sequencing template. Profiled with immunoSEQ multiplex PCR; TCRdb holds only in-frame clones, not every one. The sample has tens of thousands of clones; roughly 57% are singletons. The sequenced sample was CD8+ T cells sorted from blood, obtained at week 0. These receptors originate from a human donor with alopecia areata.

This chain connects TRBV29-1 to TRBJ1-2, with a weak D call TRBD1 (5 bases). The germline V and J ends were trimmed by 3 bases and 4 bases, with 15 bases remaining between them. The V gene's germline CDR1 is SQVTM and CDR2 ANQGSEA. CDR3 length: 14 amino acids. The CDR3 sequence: CSVDKQSTGYGYTF. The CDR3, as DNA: TGCAGCGTTGACAAACAGAGTACAGGCTATGGCTACACCTTC.

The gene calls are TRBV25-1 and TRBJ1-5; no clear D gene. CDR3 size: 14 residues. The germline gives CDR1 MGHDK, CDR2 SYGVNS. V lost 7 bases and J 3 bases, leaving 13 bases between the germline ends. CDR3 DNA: TGTGCCAGCACCGGGAGCCATGACAATCAGCCCCAGCATTTT. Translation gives CASTGSHDNQPQHF.

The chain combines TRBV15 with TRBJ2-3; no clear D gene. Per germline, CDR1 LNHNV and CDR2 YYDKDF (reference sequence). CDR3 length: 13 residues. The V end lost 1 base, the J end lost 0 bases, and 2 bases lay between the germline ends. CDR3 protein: CATSRASTDTQYF. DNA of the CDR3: TGTGCCACCAGCAGAGCTAGCACAGATACGCAGTATTTT.

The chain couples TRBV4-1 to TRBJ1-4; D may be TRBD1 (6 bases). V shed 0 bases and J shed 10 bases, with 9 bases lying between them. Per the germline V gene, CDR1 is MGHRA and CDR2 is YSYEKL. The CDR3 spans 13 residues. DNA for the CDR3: TGCGCCAGCAGCCAAGAGGGGGGCGGAAAACTGTTTTTT. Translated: CASSQEGGGKLFF.

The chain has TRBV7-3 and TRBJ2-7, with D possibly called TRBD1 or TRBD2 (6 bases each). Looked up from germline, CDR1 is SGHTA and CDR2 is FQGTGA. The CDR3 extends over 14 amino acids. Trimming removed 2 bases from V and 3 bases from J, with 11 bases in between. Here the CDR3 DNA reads TGTGCCAGCAGCTTAGGTGGGGGGCTCTACGAGCAGTACTTC. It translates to CASSLGGGLYEQYF.

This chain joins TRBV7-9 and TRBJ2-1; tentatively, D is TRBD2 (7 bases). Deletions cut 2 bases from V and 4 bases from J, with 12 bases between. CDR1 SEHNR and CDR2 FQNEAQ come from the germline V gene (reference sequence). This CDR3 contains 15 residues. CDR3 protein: CASSLSGTIYNEQFF. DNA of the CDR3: TGTGCCAGCAGCTTAAGCGGGACAATATACAATGAGCAGTTCTTC.

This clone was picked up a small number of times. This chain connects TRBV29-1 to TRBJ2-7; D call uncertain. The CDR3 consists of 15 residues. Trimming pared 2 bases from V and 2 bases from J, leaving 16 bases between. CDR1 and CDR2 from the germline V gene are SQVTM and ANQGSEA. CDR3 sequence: CSVETVNPPPYEQYF. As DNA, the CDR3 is TGCAGCGTTGAAACAGTGAACCCACCACCCTACGAGCAGTACTTC.

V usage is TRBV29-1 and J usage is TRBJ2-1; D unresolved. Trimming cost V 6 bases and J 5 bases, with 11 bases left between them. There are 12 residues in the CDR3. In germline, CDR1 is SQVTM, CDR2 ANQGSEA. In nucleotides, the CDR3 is TGCAGCGTCCGGTATAGGGACAATGAGCAGTTCTTC. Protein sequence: CSVRYRDNEQFF.

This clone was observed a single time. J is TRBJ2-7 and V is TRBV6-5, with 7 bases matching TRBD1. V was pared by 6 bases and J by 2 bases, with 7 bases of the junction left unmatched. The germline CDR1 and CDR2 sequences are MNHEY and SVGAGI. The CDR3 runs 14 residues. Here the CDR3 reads CASRRQGTTYEQYF. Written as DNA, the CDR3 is TGTGCCAGCAGAAGACAGGGAACGACCTACGAGCAGTACTTC.

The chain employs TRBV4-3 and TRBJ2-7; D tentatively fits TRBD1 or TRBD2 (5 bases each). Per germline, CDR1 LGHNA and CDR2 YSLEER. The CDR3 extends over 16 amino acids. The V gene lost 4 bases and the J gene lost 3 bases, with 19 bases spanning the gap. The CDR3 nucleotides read TGCGCCAGCAGCCCCGTGGGGCCGGGGTTTTACTACGAGCAGTACTTC. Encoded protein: CASSPVGPGFYYEQYF.

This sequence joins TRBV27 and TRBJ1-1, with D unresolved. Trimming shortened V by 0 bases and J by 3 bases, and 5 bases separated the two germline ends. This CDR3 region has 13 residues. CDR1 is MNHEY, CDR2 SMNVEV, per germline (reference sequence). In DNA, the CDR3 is TGTGCCAGCAGTTTATCTTCCGACACTGAAGCTTTCTTT. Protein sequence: CASSLSSDTEAFF.

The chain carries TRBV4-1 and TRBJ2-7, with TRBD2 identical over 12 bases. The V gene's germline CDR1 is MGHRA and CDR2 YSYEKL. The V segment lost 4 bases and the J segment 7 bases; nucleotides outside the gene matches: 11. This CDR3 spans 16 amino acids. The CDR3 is CASSPMGLAGFDEQYF. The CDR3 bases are TGCGCCAGCAGCCCAATGGGACTAGCGGGCTTCGATGAGCAGTACTTC.

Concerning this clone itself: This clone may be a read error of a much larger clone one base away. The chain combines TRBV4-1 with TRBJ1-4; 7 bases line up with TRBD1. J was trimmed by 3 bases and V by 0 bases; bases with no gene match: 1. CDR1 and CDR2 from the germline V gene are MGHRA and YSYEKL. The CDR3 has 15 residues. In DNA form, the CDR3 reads TGCGCCAGCAGCCAAGAGGGACAGCCTAATGAAAAACTGTTTTTT. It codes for CASSQEGQPNEKLFF.

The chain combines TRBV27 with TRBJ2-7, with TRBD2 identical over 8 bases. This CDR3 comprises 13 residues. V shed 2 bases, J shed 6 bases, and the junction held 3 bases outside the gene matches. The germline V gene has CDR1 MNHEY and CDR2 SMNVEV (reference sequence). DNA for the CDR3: TGTGCCAGCAGTTTAGCGGGAGGATCCGAGCAGTACTTC. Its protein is CASSLAGGSEQYF.

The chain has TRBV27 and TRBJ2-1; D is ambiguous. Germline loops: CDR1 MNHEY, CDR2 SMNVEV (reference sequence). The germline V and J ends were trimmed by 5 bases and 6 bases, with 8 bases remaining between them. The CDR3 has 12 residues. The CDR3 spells CASSLPGNEQFF. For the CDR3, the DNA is TGTGCCAGCAGTCTGCCCGGCAATGAGCAGTTCTTC.

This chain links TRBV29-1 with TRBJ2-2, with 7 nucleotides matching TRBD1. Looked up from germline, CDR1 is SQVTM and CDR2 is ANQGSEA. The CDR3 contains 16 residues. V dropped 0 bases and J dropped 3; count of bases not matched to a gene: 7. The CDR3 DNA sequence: TGCAGCGTTGAAGAAGCAGGTGACAGGGACACCGGGGAGCTGTTTTTT. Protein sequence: CSVEEAGDRDTGELFF.

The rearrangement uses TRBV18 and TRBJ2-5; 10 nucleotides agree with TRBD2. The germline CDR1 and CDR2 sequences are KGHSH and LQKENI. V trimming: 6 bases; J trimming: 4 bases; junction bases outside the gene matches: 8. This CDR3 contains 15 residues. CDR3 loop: CASSEAGGRRETQYF. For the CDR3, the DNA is TGTGCCAGCTCCGAAGCGGGAGGGCGAAGAGAGACCCAGTACTTC.

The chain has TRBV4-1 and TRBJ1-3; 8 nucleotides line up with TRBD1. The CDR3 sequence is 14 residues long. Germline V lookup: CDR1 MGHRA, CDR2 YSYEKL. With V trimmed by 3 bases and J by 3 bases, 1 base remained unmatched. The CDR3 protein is CASSQTGDGNTIYF. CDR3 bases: TGCGCCAGCAGCCAGACAGGGGATGGAAACACCATATATTTT.

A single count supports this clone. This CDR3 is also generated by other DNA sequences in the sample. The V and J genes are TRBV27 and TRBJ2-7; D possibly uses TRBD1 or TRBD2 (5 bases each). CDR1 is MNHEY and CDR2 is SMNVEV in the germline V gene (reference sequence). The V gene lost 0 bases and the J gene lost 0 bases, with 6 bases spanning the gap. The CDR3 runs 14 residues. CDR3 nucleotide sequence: TGTGCCAGCAGTTTATCGGGGACCTCCTACGAGCAGTACTTC. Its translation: CASSLSGTSYEQYF.

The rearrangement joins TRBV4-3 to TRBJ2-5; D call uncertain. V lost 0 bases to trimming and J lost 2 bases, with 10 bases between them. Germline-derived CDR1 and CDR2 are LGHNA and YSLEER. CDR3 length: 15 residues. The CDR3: CASSQDQSLQETQYF. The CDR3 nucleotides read TGCGCCAGCAGCCAAGATCAAAGCCTTCAAGAGACCCAGTACTTC.

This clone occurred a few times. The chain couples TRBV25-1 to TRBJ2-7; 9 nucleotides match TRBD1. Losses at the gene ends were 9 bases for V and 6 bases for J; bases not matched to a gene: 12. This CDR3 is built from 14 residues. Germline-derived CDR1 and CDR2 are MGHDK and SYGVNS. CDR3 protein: CASRPGQGVSEQYF. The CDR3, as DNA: TGTGCCAGTAGACCGGGACAGGGTGTGAGCGAGCAGTACTTC.

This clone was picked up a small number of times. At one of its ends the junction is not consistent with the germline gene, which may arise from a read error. The CDR3 spells CSAEDGPGELFF. For the CDR3, the DNA is TGCAGCGCTGAAGACGGGCCCGGGGAGCTGTTTTTT. The V call is TRBV29-1, the J call TRBJ2-2; D call uncertain. Germline V gene sequence: CDR1 SQVTM, CDR2 ANQGSEA. The CDR3 contains 12 residues.

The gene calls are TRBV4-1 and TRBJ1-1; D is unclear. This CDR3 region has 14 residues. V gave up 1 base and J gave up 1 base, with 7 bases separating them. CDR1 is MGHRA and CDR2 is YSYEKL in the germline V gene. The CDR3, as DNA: TGCGCCAGCAGCCAAGGTCAGACGAACACTGAAGCTTTCTTT. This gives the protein CASSQGQTNTEAFF.

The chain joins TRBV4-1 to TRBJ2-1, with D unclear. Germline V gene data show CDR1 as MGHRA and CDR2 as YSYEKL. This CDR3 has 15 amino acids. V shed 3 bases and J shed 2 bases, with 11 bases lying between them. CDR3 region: CASSHTESPYNEQFF. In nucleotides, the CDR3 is TGCGCCAGCAGCCATACAGAATCTCCCTACAATGAGCAGTTCTTC.

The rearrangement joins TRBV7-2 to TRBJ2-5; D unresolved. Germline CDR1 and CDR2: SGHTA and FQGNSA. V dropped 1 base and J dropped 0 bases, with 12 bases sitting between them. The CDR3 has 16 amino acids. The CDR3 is CASSLEDTRYQETQYF. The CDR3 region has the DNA TGTGCCAGCAGCTTAGAGGATACCCGTTACCAAGAGACCCAGTACTTC.

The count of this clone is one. CDR3 residues: CASSFSIRTTSELQETQYF. CDR3 nucleotide sequence: TGTGCCAGCAGTTTTTCCATCCGGACGACTAGCGAGCTACAAGAGACCCAGTACTTC. J is TRBJ2-5 and V is TRBV28; 8 positions match TRBD2. V gave up 3 bases and J gave up 2 bases; unmatched junction bases: 17. The germline V gene has CDR1 MDHEN and CDR2 SYDVKM. The CDR3 totals 19 residues.

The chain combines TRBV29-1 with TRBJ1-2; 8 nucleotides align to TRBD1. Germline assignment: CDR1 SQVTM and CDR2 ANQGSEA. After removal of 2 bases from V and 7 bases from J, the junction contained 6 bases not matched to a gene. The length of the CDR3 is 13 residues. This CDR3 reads CSVEPGQGLGYTF. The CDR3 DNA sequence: TGCAGCGTTGAACCCGGACAGGGACTTGGCTACACCTTC.